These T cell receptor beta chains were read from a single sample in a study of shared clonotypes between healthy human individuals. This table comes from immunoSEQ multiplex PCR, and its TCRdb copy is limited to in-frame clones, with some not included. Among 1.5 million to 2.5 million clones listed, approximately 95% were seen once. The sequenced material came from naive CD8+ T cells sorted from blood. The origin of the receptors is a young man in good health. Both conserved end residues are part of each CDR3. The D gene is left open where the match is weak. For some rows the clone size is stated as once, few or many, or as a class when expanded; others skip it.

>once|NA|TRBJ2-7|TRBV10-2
TGCGCCAGCAACGACTTGCCGGGATCGGAGCAGTACTTC
CASNDLPGSEQYF
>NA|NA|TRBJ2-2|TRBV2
TGTGCCAGCAGTGAAGCCGGACTGGGCACCGGGGAGCTGTTTTTT
CASSEAGLGTGELFF
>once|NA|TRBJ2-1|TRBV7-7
TGTGCTAGCAGCCCTTACCAGAGCGGCTCCTACAATGAGCAGTTCTTC
CASSPYQSGSYNEQFF
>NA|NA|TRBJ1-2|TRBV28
TGTGCCAGCAGTTTGGAGGGCAACTATGGCTACACCTTC
CASSLEGNYGYTF
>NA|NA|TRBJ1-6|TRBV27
TGTGCCAGCAGTTTAATAGGGCCGGTTGAGGGGCCCCTCCACTTT
CASSLIGPVEGPLHF
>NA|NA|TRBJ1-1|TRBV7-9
TGTGCCAGCAGCCACGACAGGCCGAACACTGAAGCTTTCTTT
CASSHDRPNTEAFF
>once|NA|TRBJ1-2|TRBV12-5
TGTGCTAGTGGTCAAGGGGGTTTCGGCTACACCTTC
CASGQGGFGYTF
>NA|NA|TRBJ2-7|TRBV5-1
TGCGCCAGCAGAAGGATTGACTCCTACGAGCAGTACTTC
CASRRIDSYEQYF
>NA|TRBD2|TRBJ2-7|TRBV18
TGTGCCAGCTCACCCTTAGCGGGAGCGGCCTACGAGCAGTACTTC
CASSPLAGAAYEQYF
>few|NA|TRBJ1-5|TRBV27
TGTGCCAGCAGTTTAGGGCCAGCCTATAGCAATCAGCCCCAGCATTTT
CASSLGPAYSNQPQHF
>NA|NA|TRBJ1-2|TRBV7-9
TGTGCCAGCAGCTTAGGTGTGGGACCTAACTATGGCTACACCTTC
CASSLGVGPNYGYTF
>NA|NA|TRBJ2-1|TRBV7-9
TGTGCCAGCAGCCTCGGACGAGAGCAGTTCTTC
CASSLGREQFF
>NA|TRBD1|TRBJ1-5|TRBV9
TGTGCCAGCAGCGAAACAGGGGCCTTAAGCAATCAGCCCCAGCATTTT
CASSETGALSNQPQHF
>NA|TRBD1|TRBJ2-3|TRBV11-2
TGTGCCAGCAGCAAAACAGGGGTTGAGGCAGATACGCAGTATTTT
CASSKTGVEADTQYF
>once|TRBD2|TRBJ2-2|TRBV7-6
TGTGCCAGCAGCCCCGGACTAGCGGGAACCGGGGAGCTGTTTTTT
CASSPGLAGTGELFF